What follows are 31 T cell receptor beta chains derived from one specimen sequenced in a study of OX40 agonist ivuxolimab in advanced cancers. TCRdb's table, derived via immunoSEQ multiplex PCR, lists solely in-frame clones and lacks some. The data hold some 60,000 clones, with roughly nine tenths observed a single time. The sample in question was CD4+ or CD8+ T cells sorted from blood, obtained in a trial of the OX40 agonist ivuxolimab. These receptor sequences come from an adult with an advanced solid tumor such as melanoma, head and neck, liver or kidney cancer.

This chain joins TRBV6-5 and TRBJ1-5; D ambiguous. V lost 10 bases to trimming and J lost 0 bases, with 13 bases between them. CDR1 is MNHEY, CDR2 SVGAGI, per germline. The CDR3 spans 14 residues. The CDR3 DNA reads TGTGCCATAAGGCCACTTCTTAGCAATCAGCCCCAGCATTTT. Translation: CAIRPLLSNQPQHF.

The gene calls are TRBV6-5 and TRBJ2-7; D may be TRBD2 (6 bases). Trimming left V 6 bases short and J 0 bases short, with 15 bases between. The CDR3 is 15 amino acids. Germline assignment: CDR1 MNHEY and CDR2 SVGAGI. The CDR3 nucleotides read TGTGCCAGCAGGGGGACTGCGTGGAACTCCTACGAGCAGTACTTC. Translation: CASRGTAWNSYEQYF.

The chain recombines TRBV6-6 with TRBJ1-1, with TRBD1 matching 9 bases. This CDR3 is built from 14 residues. V was pared by 7 bases and J by 10 bases, with 13 bases of the junction left unmatched. The germline V gene has CDR1 MNHNY and CDR2 SVGAGI (reference sequence). CDR3 sequence reads: CASNRKTGGVGAFF. The DNA for the CDR3 is TGTGCCAGCAACCGAAAGACAGGGGGAGTCGGAGCTTTCTTT.

As to this clone: The junction differs from germline at one of its ends, possibly a read error. This sequence joins TRBV30 and TRBJ2-1; TRBD1 matches at 7 bases. From germline, CDR1 is GTSNPN and CDR2 SVGIG (reference sequence). This CDR3 has 10 amino acids. In DNA form, the CDR3 reads TGTGCCTGGAGCGCCGGGACAGCTATCTTC. Its translation: CAWSAGTAIF. Full variable domain (rest looked up from reference TRBV30 and TRBJ2-1): SQTIHQWPATLVQPVGSPLSLECTVEGTSNPNLYWYRQAAGRGLQLLFYSVGIGQISSEVPQNLSASRPQDRQFILSSKKLLLSDSGFYLCAWSAGTAIFGPGTRLTVL.

This clone has only one observation. The chain uses TRBV15 and TRBJ2-7; tentative D call: TRBD2 (7 bases). Trimming took 5 bases from V and 2 from J, leaving 16 bases between them. This CDR3 has 15 residues. CDR1 and CDR2 from the germline V gene are LNHNV and YYDKDF (reference sequence). CDR3 bases: TGTGCCACCAGCCAGGGGCTAGCGGAACCCTACGAGCAGTACTTC. As protein: CATSQGLAEPYEQYF.

This chain connects TRBV9 to TRBJ2-2; 7 positions agree with TRBD1. Trimming removed 3 bases from V and 2 bases from J; junction bases left unmatched: 7. The CDR3 loop spans 16 amino acids. Germline V gene data show CDR1 as SGDLS and CDR2 as YYNGEE. DNA for the CDR3: TGTGCCAGCAGCGCGACAGGGCCGTTAAACACCGGGGAGCTGTTTTTT. It encodes CASSATGPLNTGELFF.

The rearrangement links TRBV4-2 to TRBJ2-6; D gene uncertain. Germline V gene lookup returns CDR1 LGHNA and CDR2 YNFKEQ. Trimming removed 1 base at V and 0 bases at J, with 7 bases between. This CDR3 is built from 16 residues. The chain's CDR3 is CASSQGTGSGANVLTF. CDR3 sequence (DNA): TGTGCCAGCAGCCAAGGTACCGGCTCTGGGGCCAACGTCCTGACTTTC.

This sequence joins TRBV19 and TRBJ1-5; D is perhaps TRBD1 (5 bases). CDR1 is LNHDA, CDR2 SQIVND, per germline (reference sequence). This CDR3 is 14 amino acids long. V lost 2 bases and J 7 bases, leaving 12 bases between the germline ends. The CDR3 DNA follows: TGTGCCAGTAGTATAATGGGCGGGGGACAGCCCCAGCATTTT. Translated: CASSIMGGGQPQHF.

The CDR3 protein is CASSQVESGSGNEQFF. CDR3 bases: TGTGCCAGCAGCCAAGTCGAAAGCGGGAGTGGAAATGAGCAGTTCTTC. The chain is built from TRBV4-2 and TRBJ2-1; 8 bases map to TRBD2. With 1 base clipped from V and 7 bases from J, the junction kept 9 bases outside the gene matches. CDR3 size: 16 residues. Germline values: CDR1 LGHNA, CDR2 YNFKEQ.

The V and J genes are TRBV6-5 and TRBJ2-7; 8 nucleotides agree with TRBD1. The CDR3 runs to 16 residues. Germline CDR1 reads MNHEY; CDR2 reads SVGAGI. After removal of 4 bases from V and 2 bases from J, the junction contained 10 bases not matched to a gene. In DNA form, the CDR3 reads TGTGCCAGCAGTTTGGCCCCGGGACAGGCGGCCTACGAGCAGTACTTC. It translates to CASSLAPGQAAYEQYF.

The V gene is TRBV9, the J gene TRBJ2-7; 9 bases are shared with TRBD2. The CDR3 covers 14 residues. V gave up 6 bases and J gave up 3 bases; unmatched junction bases: 7. Germline CDR1 SGDLS, CDR2 YYNGEE. CDR3 sequence: CASNVSGSDYEQYF. CDR3 DNA: TGTGCCAGCAACGTTAGCGGGAGCGACTACGAGCAGTACTTC.

This clone has just one count. J is TRBJ1-5 and V is TRBV19; the D is unclear. V was shortened by 1 base and J by 5 bases, with 12 bases between the two germline ends. This CDR3 has 15 amino acids. The germline V gene has CDR1 LNHDA and CDR2 SQIVND (reference sequence). The CDR3 sequence is CASSIARGIDQPQHF. The CDR3 DNA is TGTGCCAGTAGTATAGCCCGGGGAATAGATCAGCCCCAGCATTTT.

The chain uses TRBV6-1 and TRBJ2-1; D possibly corresponds to TRBD1 (5 bases). The CDR3 has 12 residues. Deletions cut 5 bases from V and 8 bases from J, with 10 bases between. Germline V gives CDR1 MNHNS, CDR2 SASEGT. The CDR3: CASSPPRDEQFF. CDR3 DNA sequence: TGTGCCAGCAGTCCCCCCAGGGATGAGCAGTTCTTC.

The chain carries TRBV19 and TRBJ2-7, with 7 nucleotides matching TRBD1. Germline CDR1 and CDR2: LNHDA and SQIVND (reference sequence). The V segment lost 3 bases and the J segment 3 bases; nucleotides outside the gene matches: 5. The CDR3 loop spans 14 amino acids. In DNA form, the CDR3 reads TGTGCCAGTAGTATTCAACGGGACAGCTACGAGCAGTACTTC. It is translated as CASSIQRDSYEQYF.

The gene calls are TRBV6-1 and TRBJ2-2, with D tentatively TRBD1 (6 bases). Germline V CDR1 and CDR2: MNHNS, SASEGT. The CDR3 has 16 residues. V was cut by 2 bases and J by 1 base, with 11 bases left in between. The CDR3 bases are TGTGCCAGCAGTGAACTACCGGGACAGAACACCGGGGAGCTGTTTTTT. Residues: CASSELPGQNTGELFF.

This clone was seen just once. V gene TRBV5-1 combines with J gene TRBJ2-7; D is undetermined. Germline loops: CDR1 SGHRS, CDR2 YFSETQ. Deletions cut 3 bases from V and 2 bases from J, with 15 bases between. This CDR3 region has 15 residues. Here the CDR3 DNA reads TGCGCCAGCAGCTCCCCCAGCCAAACTACCTACGAGCAGTACTTC. Encoded protein: CASSSPSQTTYEQYF.

The chain links TRBV28 to TRBJ2-1; 8 nucleotides agree with TRBD2. Trimming cost V 1 base and J 6 bases; bases outside gene matches: 5. Germline CDR1 and CDR2: MDHEN and SYDVKM. The CDR3 runs to 15 residues. This CDR3 is CASSLSTRGGNEQFF. In nucleotides, the CDR3 is TGTGCCAGCAGTTTATCAACCCGGGGGGGCAATGAGCAGTTCTTC.

This chain joins TRBV10-3 and TRBJ2-7, with 10 bases aligning to TRBD1. The length of the CDR3 is 14 residues. Germline-derived CDR1 and CDR2 are ENHRY and SYGVKD. V was pared by 6 bases and J by 3 bases, with 5 bases of the junction left unmatched. The CDR3 reads CAIRSGTGVYEQYF. For the CDR3, the DNA is TGTGCCATCAGATCCGGGACAGGGGTCTACGAGCAGTACTTC.

This clone was seen a single time. The chain employs TRBV5-1 and TRBJ1-3; no clear D. Trimming shortened V by 2 bases and J by 4 bases, and 4 bases separated the two germline ends. The CDR3 length is 12 residues. Germline CDR1 SGHRS, CDR2 YFSETQ. The CDR3 DNA reads TGCGCCAGCAGCTTCCAGGGAAACACCATATATTTT. Encoded protein: CASSFQGNTIYF.

CDR3: CASSLGGTDPYEQYF. The DNA of the CDR3 is TGTGCCAGCAGCTTAGGCGGGACGGACCCCTACGAGCAGTACTTC. The chain uses TRBV2 and TRBJ2-7, with a weak D call TRBD2 (6 bases). The germline V gene has CDR1 SNHLY and CDR2 FYNNEI. The CDR3 runs 15 residues. The V end lost 6 bases, the J end lost 2 bases, and 17 bases lay between the germline ends.

The rearrangement uses TRBV6-1 and TRBJ2-7; D unclear. CDR3 length: 12 residues. The V end lost 2 bases, the J end lost 4 bases, and 6 bases lay between the germline ends. Germline V CDR1 and CDR2: MNHNS, SASEGT. CDR3 sequence: CASSESGYEQYF. The CDR3 bases are TGTGCCAGCAGTGAATCAGGATACGAGCAGTACTTC.

The gene calls are TRBV4-1 and TRBJ1-4, with 11 bases lining up with TRBD1. In germline, CDR1 is MGHRA, CDR2 YSYEKL. V was pared by 3 bases and J by 6 bases, with 6 bases of the junction left unmatched. The CDR3 runs to 16 residues. The CDR3 protein is CASSQSSGQGDEKLFF. Written as DNA, the CDR3 is TGCGCCAGCAGCCAGTCCTCGGGACAGGGGGATGAAAAACTGTTTTTT.

Regarding this clone: This CDR3 is also generated by other DNA sequences in the sample. The rearrangement uses TRBV7-3 and TRBJ2-2, with TRBD2 as a possible D gene (5 bases). The CDR3 runs 18 residues. The germline CDR1 and CDR2 sequences are SGHTA and FQGTGA. Trimming cost V 5 bases and J 1 base, with 20 bases left between them. DNA of the CDR3: TGTGCCAGCAGCCCTTCGACTTCGGCGGGTTTGAACACCGGGGAGCTGTTTTTT. Translating it yields CASSPSTSAGLNTGELFF. The full variable domain, in which reference TRBV7-3 and TRBJ2-2 provide the parts outside the CDR3, is GAGVSQTPSNKVTEKGKYVELRCDPISGHTALYWYRQSLGQGPEFLIYFQGTGAADDSGLPNDRFFAVRPEGSVSTLKIQRTERGDSAVYLCASSPSTSAGLNTGELFFGEGSRLTVL.

V is TRBV28 and J is TRBJ2-1; 13 bases are shared with TRBD2. Germline V CDR1 and CDR2: MDHEN, SYDVKM. V shed 6 bases and J 6 bases; nucleotides not matched to a gene: 5. The CDR3 has 15 amino acids. The CDR3 nucleotides read TGTGCCAGCAGGGGAGGACTAGCGGGAGCCAATGAGCAGTTCTTC. Encoded protein: CASRGGLAGANEQFF.

The J gene is TRBJ2-7, the V gene TRBV7-3; 10 nucleotides align to TRBD2. The germline V gene has CDR1 SGHTA and CDR2 FQGTGA. V was clipped by 8 bases and J by 3 bases; unmatched bases: 16. The CDR3 spans 17 residues. The CDR3 nucleotides are TGTGCCAGCTCACTTATAGCGGCTAGCGGGAGTGTCTACGAGCAGTACTTC. Amino acid sequence: CASSLIAASGSVYEQYF.

The chain joins TRBV5-1 to TRBJ2-7; the D call may be TRBD1 or TRBD2 (5 bases each). V lost 3 bases to trimming and J lost 4 bases, with 17 bases between them. In germline, CDR1 is SGHRS, CDR2 YFSETQ. This CDR3 comprises 15 residues. DNA of the CDR3: TGCGCCAGCAGCTGGGACCCGGGAATCGTGTACGAGCAGTACTTC. Amino acid sequence: CASSWDPGIVYEQYF. Filled out from reference TRBV5-1 and TRBJ2-7, the complete variable domain reads KAGVTQTPRYLIKTRGQQVTLSCSPISGHRSVSWYQQTPGQGLQFLFEYFSETQRNKGNFPGRFSGRQFSNSRSEMNVSTLELGDSALYLCASSWDPGIVYEQYFGPGTRLTVT.

This chain connects TRBV7-8 to TRBJ1-2; D gene uncertain. V lost 1 base to trimming and J lost 7 bases, with 10 bases between them. Per the germline V gene, CDR1 is SGHVS and CDR2 is FQNEAQ. This CDR3 has 13 amino acids. CDR3 sequence reads: CASSLDMNRGYTF. DNA of the CDR3: TGTGCCAGCAGCTTAGACATGAATCGTGGCTACACCTTC.

This chain uses TRBV28 with TRBJ2-3, with D unclear. This CDR3 has 11 amino acids. CDR1 is MDHEN, CDR2 SYDVKM, per germline. V was cut by 4 bases and J by 3 bases, with 2 bases left in between. CDR3 sequence reads: CASSSTDTQYF. For the CDR3, the DNA is TGTGCCAGCAGTTCGACAGATACGCAGTATTTT.

The gene calls are TRBV6-5 and TRBJ2-1; perhaps TRBD1 as D (5 bases). V lost 5 bases and J lost 9, with 17 bases in between. This CDR3 has 14 amino acids. Germline assignment: CDR1 MNHEY and CDR2 SVGAGI. The CDR3 nucleotides read TGTGCCAGCAGTCCCCTGGAAGGGGCTGGTGAGCAGTTCTTC. The encoded protein is CASSPLEGAGEQFF.

This chain links TRBV5-1 with TRBJ1-1; the D is unclear. Between the trimmed V and J ends, which lost 3 bases and 5 bases, there was a span of 5 bases. The CDR3 is made up of 11 amino acids. Germline V CDR1 and CDR2: SGHRS, YFSETQ. CDR3 amino acids: CASSWGTEAFF. The CDR3 region has the DNA TGCGCCAGCAGCTGGGGAACTGAAGCTTTCTTT. Supplemented by reference TRBV5-1 and TRBJ1-1, the full variable domain reads KAGVTQTPRYLIKTRGQQVTLSCSPISGHRSVSWYQQTPGQGLQFLFEYFSETQRNKGNFPGRFSGRQFSNSRSEMNVSTLELGDSALYLCASSWGTEAFFGQGTRLTVV.

CDR3: CASSPPGQGAFGYTF. DNA for the CDR3: TGTGCCAGCAGTCCCCCGGGACAGGGGGCGTTTGGCTACACCTTC. The chain joins TRBV6-6 to TRBJ1-2; TRBD1 matches at 12 bases. J was trimmed by 7 bases and V by 5 bases; bases with no gene match: 8. In germline, CDR1 is MNHNY, CDR2 SVGAGI (reference sequence). The CDR3 contains 15 residues.